These T cell receptor beta chains were read from a single sample in a study of technical replicates of blood from several donors. Method: immunoSEQ multiplex PCR; TCRdb's copy keeps in-frame clones and lacks some. The sample holds about 76,000 clones, 65% to 90% seen once. The sample was PBMCs. The source of these receptors is a human donor in good health. Some clones in this sample may be carry-over from other donors' samples. Both conserved end residues are part of each CDR3. D genes are given only for firm matches. Part of the rows lack a size; the others show once, few, many or a class for expanded clones.

>-|TRBD2|TRBV7-2|TRBJ2-1
CASSPLAHLSSYNEQFF
TGTGCCAGCAGCCCACTAGCGCATCTCAGCTCCTACAATGAGCAGTTCTTC
>-|TRBD1|TRBV7-9|TRBJ1-2
CASSQTGGNYGYTF
TGTGCCAGCAGCCAGACAGGGGGGAACTATGGCTACACCTTC
>-|TRBD1|TRBV5-6|TRBJ1-1
CASSLLQGAEAFF
TGTGCCAGCAGCTTGCTACAGGGGGCTGAAGCTTTCTTT
>-|-|TRBV29-1|TRBJ2-2
CSAKTGSDTGELFF
TGCAGCGCGAAAACAGGGTCCGACACCGGGGAGCTGTTTTTT
>once|TRBD2|TRBV19|TRBJ2-1
CASTPSGISNEQFF
TGTGCCAGTACCCCTAGCGGGATTAGCAATGAGCAGTTCTTC
>few|TRBD1|TRBV5-1|TRBJ1-2
CASSLQGAENGYTF
TGCGCCAGCAGCTTACAGGGGGCAGAGAATGGCTACACCTTC
>-|TRBD2|TRBV27|TRBJ2-2
CASSFPSGTGRDTGELFF
TGTGCCAGCAGTTTCCCTTCCGGGACTGGGAGGGACACCGGGGAGCTGTTTTTT
>-|TRBD1|TRBV5-1|TRBJ2-2
CASSLRGQGAITGELFF
TGCGCCAGCAGCTTGAGGGGACAGGGGGCTATCACCGGGGAGCTGTTTTTT
>few|-|TRBV4-3|TRBJ1-6
CASSRALGADNSPLHF
TGCGCCAGCAGCCGAGCCCTGGGGGCAGATAATTCACCCCTCCACTTT
>-|-|TRBV2|TRBJ1-1
CASSEEAGLDTEAFF
TGTGCCAGCAGTGAAGAGGCAGGGCTGGACACTGAAGCTTTCTTT
>-|-|TRBV20-1|TRBJ2-7
CSAKGGGEQYF
TGCAGTGCCAAGGGGGGGGGCGAGCAGTACTTC
>-|-|TRBV2|TRBJ2-4
CASRSIAKNIQYF
TGTGCCAGCAGATCTATAGCCAAAAACATTCAGTACTTC
>-|-|TRBV6-5|TRBJ1-4
CASPLDAGKKKLFF
TGTGCCAGCCCCCTGGACGCGGGGAAAAAAAAACTGTTTTTT
>-|TRBD2|TRBV9|TRBJ2-7
CASSVALAGGGDEQYF
TGTGCCAGCAGCGTAGCCCTAGCGGGAGGAGGCGACGAGCAGTACTTC
>-|-|TRBV30|TRBJ1-2
CAWIGTFTGAGYTF
TGTGCCTGGATAGGGACATTCACGGGTGCTGGCTACACCTTC
>-|-|TRBV5-1|TRBJ1-6
CASSLYRLEHNSPLHF
TGCGCCAGCAGCTTGTATAGATTAGAGCATAATTCACCCCTCCACTTT
>-|TRBD2|TRBV14|TRBJ2-7
CASSRRGGLAGLNSYEQYF
TGTGCCAGCAGCCGAAGGGGGGGACTAGCGGGACTAAACTCCTACGAGCAGTACTTC
>once|-|TRBV4-2|TRBJ2-1
CASSRRLYNEQFF
TGTGCCAGCAGCCGGCGACTGTACAATGAGCAGTTCTTC
>few|TRBD1|TRBV18|TRBJ1-1
CASSPFRDRGRMNTEAFF
TGTGCCAGCTCACCATTCCGGGACAGGGGGCGCATGAACACTGAAGCTTTCTTT
>-|-|TRBV27|TRBJ1-4
CASSPSGRQGNEKLFF
TGTGCCAGCAGTCCCTCGGGTCGTCAGGGAAATGAAAAACTGTTTTTT
>-|-|TRBV27|TRBJ1-1
CASNRHSRDTEAFF
TGTGCCAGCAACCGACATTCCCGAGACACTGAAGCTTTCTTT
>few|TRBD2|TRBV6-5|TRBJ2-5
CASRRTAGGQETQYF
TGTGCCAGCAGACGGACAGCGGGGGGGCAAGAGACCCAGTACTTC
>-|TRBD2|TRBV11-3|TRBJ2-2
CASSPGLAGFTGELFF
TGTGCCAGCAGCCCGGGACTAGCGGGATTCACCGGGGAGCTGTTTTTT
>-|TRBD1|TRBV4-2|TRBJ1-4
CASTGTDNEKLFF
TGTGCCAGCACCGGGACAGATAATGAAAAACTGTTTTTT
>-|-|TRBV5-6|TRBJ1-2
CASSFMQGSYGYTF
TGTGCCAGCAGCTTTATGCAGGGTAGCTATGGCTACACCTTC
>-|-|TRBV29-1|TRBJ2-7
CSVQGSRPFSYEQYF
TGCAGCGTTCAGGGGTCAAGGCCTTTTTCCTACGAGCAGTACTTC
>-|TRBD2|TRBV4-3|TRBJ2-7
CASSPGTSGTYEQYF
TGCGCCAGCAGCCCCGGGACTAGCGGGACCTACGAGCAGTACTTC
>-|-|TRBV5-4|TRBJ1-4
CASSQLSGTNEKLFF
TGTGCCAGCAGCCAATTGTCGGGAACAAATGAAAAACTGTTTTTT
>few|-|TRBV2|TRBJ1-6
CASSPTDSYNSPLHF
TGTGCCAGCAGCCCGACAGACAGTTATAATTCACCCCTCCACTTT
>-|-|TRBV5-1|TRBJ2-7
CASSTKELGFTNEQYF
TGCGCCAGCAGCACAAAAGAACTAGGTTTCACGAACGAGCAGTACTTC
>-|-|TRBV4-1|TRBJ1-4
CASSQDSNSRNEKLFF
TGCGCCAGCAGCCAAGACTCGAACAGCCGTAATGAAAAACTGTTTTTT
>-|-|TRBV30|TRBJ1-1
CAWKQWEPTEAFF
TGTGCCTGGAAGCAATGGGAGCCCACTGAAGCTTTCTTT
>-|-|TRBV20-1|TRBJ2-1
CSARLAYEQFF
TGCAGTGCTAGATTAGCATATGAGCAGTTCTTC
>-|-|TRBV2|TRBJ2-7
CASSGEPYEQYF
TGTGCCAGCAGTGGAGAACCCTACGAGCAGTACTTC
>-|-|TRBV7-9|TRBJ2-1
CASSSTHTDSDYNEQFF
TGTGCCAGCAGCTCTACTCACACCGACTCGGACTACAATGAGCAGTTCTTC
>-|TRBD2|TRBV7-3|TRBJ2-5
CASSLGLAGQETQYF
TGTGCCAGCAGCTTAGGACTAGCGGGACAAGAGACCCAGTACTTC
>-|TRBD2|TRBV7-3|TRBJ2-2
CASSLDRLAANTGELFF
TGTGCCAGCAGTTTGGACCGACTAGCGGCGAACACCGGGGAGCTGTTTTTT
>-|TRBD2|TRBV6-6|TRBJ2-7
CATWGGSYEQYF
TGTGCCACATGGGGGGGGTCCTACGAGCAGTACTTC
>-|TRBD1|TRBV7-9|TRBJ1-2
CASSRDSLYGYTF
TGTGCCAGCAGCCGGGACAGTCTCTATGGCTACACCTTC
>once|-|TRBV21-1|TRBJ2-1
CASTTGTSGRAAYNEQFF
TGTGCCAGCACCACCGGGACTAGCGGGAGGGCCGCCTACAATGAGCAGTTCTTC